This paragraph covers one T cell receptor (beta chain) sequence. This record belongs to a study of OX40 agonist ivuxolimab in advanced cancers. Turning to the study itself: The mean age was roughly 60 years, ranging from 23 to 79, with roughly four fifths of participants male. Partial responses were achieved by three patients: one hepatocellular carcinoma, two cutaneous melanoma.

TCRdb's table, derived via immunoSEQ multiplex PCR, lists solely in-frame clones and lacks some. The sample lists 67,000 or so clones, roughly 89% occurring once. Germline V lookup: CDR1 WNHNN, CDR2 SYGVQD (reference sequence). V gave up 2 bases and J gave up 4 bases, with 8 bases separating them. The CDR3 contains 13 residues. The specimen was CD4+ or CD8+ T cells sorted from blood, collected in a trial of the OX40 agonist ivuxolimab. This rearrangement joins TRBV10-1 to TRBJ2-5, with TRBD2 as a possible D gene (5 bases). This receptor was identified in an adult with an advanced solid tumor such as melanoma, head and neck, liver or kidney cancer. CDR3 amino acids: CASSEVGRETQYF. DNA of the CDR3: TGCGCCAGCAGTGAGGTGGGGAGAGAGACCCAGTACTTC.